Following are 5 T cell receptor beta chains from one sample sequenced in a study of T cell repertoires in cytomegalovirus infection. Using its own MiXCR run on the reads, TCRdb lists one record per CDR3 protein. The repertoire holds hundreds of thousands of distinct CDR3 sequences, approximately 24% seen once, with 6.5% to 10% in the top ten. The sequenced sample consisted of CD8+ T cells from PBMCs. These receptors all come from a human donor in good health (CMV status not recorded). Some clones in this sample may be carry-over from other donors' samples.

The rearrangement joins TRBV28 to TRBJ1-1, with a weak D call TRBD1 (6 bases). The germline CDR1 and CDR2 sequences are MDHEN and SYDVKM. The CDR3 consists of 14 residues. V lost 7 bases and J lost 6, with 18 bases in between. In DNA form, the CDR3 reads TGTGCCAGCACAACGAACAGGGACACCCCTGAAGCTTTCTTT. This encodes CASTTNRDTPEAFF.

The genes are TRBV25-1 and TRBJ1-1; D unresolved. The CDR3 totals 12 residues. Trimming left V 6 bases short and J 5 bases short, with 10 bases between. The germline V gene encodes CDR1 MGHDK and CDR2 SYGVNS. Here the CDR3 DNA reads TGTGCCAGCAGGGCTACGGGGACTGAAGCTTTCTTT. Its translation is CASRATGTEAFF.

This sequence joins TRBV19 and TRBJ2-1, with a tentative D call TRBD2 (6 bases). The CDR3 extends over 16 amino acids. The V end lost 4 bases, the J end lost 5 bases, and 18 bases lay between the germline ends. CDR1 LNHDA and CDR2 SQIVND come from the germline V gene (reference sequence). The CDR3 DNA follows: TGTGCCAGTAGTAACTCGAGAAGCGGGCGCCACAATGAGCAGTTCTTC. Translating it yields CASSNSRSGRHNEQFF.

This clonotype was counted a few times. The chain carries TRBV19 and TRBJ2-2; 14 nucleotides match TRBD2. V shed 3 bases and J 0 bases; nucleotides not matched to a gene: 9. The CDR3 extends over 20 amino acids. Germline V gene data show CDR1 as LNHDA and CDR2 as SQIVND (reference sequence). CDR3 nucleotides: TGTGCCAGTAGTATCCTCCCGGGACTAGCGGGGGAGTCGAACACCGGGGAGCTGTTTTTT. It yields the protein CASSILPGLAGESNTGELFF.

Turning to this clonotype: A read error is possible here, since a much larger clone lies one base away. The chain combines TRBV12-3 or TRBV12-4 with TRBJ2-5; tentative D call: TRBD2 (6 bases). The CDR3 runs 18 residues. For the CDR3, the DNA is TGTGCCAGCAGTTTCCGCCCCGGTCGGGCTAGCGAGGAGAAGACCCAGTCCTTC. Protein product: CASSFRPGRASEEKTQSF.